This TCR beta chain originates from a study of Graves' ophthalmopathy and Graves' hyperthyroidism. Scientists amplified the TCR beta CDR3 regions from RNA transcripts. Scientists carried out first-round RT-PCR using HTBI primers and then a second-round multiplex PCR. One entry per CDR3 protein, called by TCRdb with MiXCR from the multiplex PCR reads. The profile covers approximately 460,000 distinct CDR3 sequences, with about an eighth appearing a single time and 8% to 10% taken by the ten largest. Uncontrolled infections, pregnancy, lactation or other autoimmune diseases led to patient exclusion. An approximately 10 ml volume of fresh peripheral blood provided the PBMCs. This clonotype was recorded many times. The receptor comes from a woman aged 25 to 39 with Graves' ophthalmopathy. Sequencing was done on a sample of blood.

CDR3 protein: CASRTGVSSYNSPLHF. Written as DNA, the CDR3 is TGTGCCAGCAGAACAGGGGTTAGCTCCTATAATTCACCCCTCCACTTT. This chain uses TRBV27 with TRBJ1-6; 7 nucleotides line up with TRBD1. The CDR3 totals 16 residues. The germline V gene encodes CDR1 MNHEY and CDR2 SMNVEV (reference sequence). The V segment lost 6 bases and the J segment 0 bases; nucleotides outside the gene matches: 5.